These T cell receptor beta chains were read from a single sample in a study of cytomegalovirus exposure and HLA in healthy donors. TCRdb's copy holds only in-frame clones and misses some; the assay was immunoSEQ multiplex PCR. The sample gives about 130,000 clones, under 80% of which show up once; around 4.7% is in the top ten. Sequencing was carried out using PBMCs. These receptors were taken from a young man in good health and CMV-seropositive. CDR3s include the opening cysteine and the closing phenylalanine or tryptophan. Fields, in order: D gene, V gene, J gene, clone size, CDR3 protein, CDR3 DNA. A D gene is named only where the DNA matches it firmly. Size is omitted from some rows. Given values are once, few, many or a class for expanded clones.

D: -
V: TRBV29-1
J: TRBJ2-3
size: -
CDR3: CSVVRVSSTDTQYF
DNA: TGCAGCGTTGTGAGAGTTTCTAGCACAGATACGCAGTATTTT

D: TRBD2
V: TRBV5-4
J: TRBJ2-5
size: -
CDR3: CASSLHGLAGAQETQYF
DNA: TGTGCCAGCAGCCTTCATGGACTAGCGGGAGCTCAGGAGACCCAGTACTTC

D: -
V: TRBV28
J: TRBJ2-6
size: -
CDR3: CASSLSGDGANVLTF
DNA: TGTGCCAGCAGTTTATCGGGGGATGGGGCCAACGTCCTGACTTTC

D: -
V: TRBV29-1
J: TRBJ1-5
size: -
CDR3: CSVIGVEINQPQHF
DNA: TGCAGCGTCATCGGGGTCGAGATCAATCAGCCCCAGCATTTT

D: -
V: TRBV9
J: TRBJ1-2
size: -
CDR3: CASSVGQGMGGYTF
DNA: TGTGCCAGCAGCGTCGGCCAGGGGATGGGTGGCTACACCTTC

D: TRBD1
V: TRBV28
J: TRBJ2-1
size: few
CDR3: CASSKTGVNEQFF
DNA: TGTGCCAGCAGTAAAACAGGGGTCAATGAGCAGTTCTTC

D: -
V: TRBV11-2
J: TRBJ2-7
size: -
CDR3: CASSSDTDYEQYF
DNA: TGTGCCAGCAGCTCCGACACAGACTACGAGCAGTACTTC

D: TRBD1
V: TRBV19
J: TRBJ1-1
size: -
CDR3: CATTGGEAFF
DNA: TGTGCCACCACAGGGGGCGAAGCTTTCTTT

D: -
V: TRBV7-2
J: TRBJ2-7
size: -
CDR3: CASSLALSGTYEQYF
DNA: TGTGCCAGCAGCTTAGCGCTATCCGGGACTTACGAGCAGTACTTC

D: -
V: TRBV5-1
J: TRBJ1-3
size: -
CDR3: CASSQGSSGNTIYF
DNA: TGCGCCAGCAGCCAAGGGAGCTCTGGAAACACCATATATTTT

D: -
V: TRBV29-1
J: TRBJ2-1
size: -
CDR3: CSTSLRGGGEQFF
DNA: TGCAGCACCTCTTTGAGGGGTGGGGGGGAGCAGTTCTTC

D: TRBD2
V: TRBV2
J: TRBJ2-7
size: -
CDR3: CASSKGLAGVTYEQYF
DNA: TGTGCCAGCAGTAAGGGACTAGCGGGGGTAACCTACGAGCAGTACTTC

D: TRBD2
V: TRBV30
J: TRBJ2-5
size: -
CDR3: CAWSVHSGGVGETQYF
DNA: TGTGCCTGGAGTGTACACAGCGGGGGCGTAGGAGAGACCCAGTACTTC

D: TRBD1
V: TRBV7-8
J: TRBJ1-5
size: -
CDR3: CASSRRGTGVQPQHF
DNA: TGTGCCAGCAGCCGCCGCGGGACAGGGGTCCAGCCCCAGCATTTT

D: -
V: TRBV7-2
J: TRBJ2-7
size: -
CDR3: CASSFLQIYEQYF
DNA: TGTGCCAGCAGCTTTCTACAGATATACGAGCAGTACTTC

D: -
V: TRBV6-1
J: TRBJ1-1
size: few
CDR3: CASSVGGVWTEAFF
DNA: TGTGCCAGCAGTGTCGGGGGGGTTTGGACTGAAGCTTTCTTT

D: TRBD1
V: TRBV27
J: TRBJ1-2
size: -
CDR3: CASSHRGDGYTF
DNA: TGTGCCAGCAGCCACAGGGGCGATGGCTACACCTTC

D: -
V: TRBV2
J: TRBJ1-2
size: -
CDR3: CASSNSFNYGYTF
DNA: TGTGCCAGCAGTAACAGTTTTAACTATGGCTACACCTTC

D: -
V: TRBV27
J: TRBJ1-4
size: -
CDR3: CATSGGANEKLFF
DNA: TGTGCCACCTCGGGAGGGGCTAATGAAAAACTGTTTTTT

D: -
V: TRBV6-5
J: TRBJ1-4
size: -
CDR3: CASSYRAGLNEKLFF
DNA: TGTGCCAGCAGTTATAGGGCGGGGCTTAATGAAAAACTGTTTTTT

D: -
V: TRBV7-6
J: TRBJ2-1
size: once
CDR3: CASSLARHNEQFF
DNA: TGTGCCAGCAGCTTAGCGCGCCACAATGAGCAGTTCTTC

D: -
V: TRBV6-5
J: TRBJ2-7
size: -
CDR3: CASSYSTDFYEQYF
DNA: TGTGCCAGCAGTTACTCGACAGACTTCTACGAGCAGTACTTC

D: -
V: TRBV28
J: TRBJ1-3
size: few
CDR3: CASSVISGNTIYF
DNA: TGTGCCAGCAGTGTCATCTCTGGAAACACCATATATTTT

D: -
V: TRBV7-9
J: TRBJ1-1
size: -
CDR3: CASSSGRNTEAFF
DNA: TGTGCCAGCAGCTCCGGTCGGAACACTGAAGCTTTCTTT

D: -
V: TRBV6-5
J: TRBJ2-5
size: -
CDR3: CASSYYLAGETQYF
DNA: TGTGCCAGCAGTTACTATCTGGCGGGAGAGACCCAGTACTTC